A selection of T cell receptor beta chains follows, all from one sample in a study of early T cells in non-severe SARS-CoV-2 infection. TCRdb fed the 5' RACE reads into MiXCR, producing one record per CDR3 protein. The table shows over 25,000 distinct CDR3 sequences, with under 10% occurring only once. The sample comprised whole blood. Every receptor here comes from an adult who was a healthcare worker with PCR-confirmed SARS-CoV-2 infection or an uninfected control (not recorded which). The CDR3 runs from the conserved cysteine through the conserved F or W. Fields, in order: J gene, V gene, CDR3 protein.

j_call: TRBJ2-7; v_call: TRBV7-2; cdr3_aa: CASRPPGTATYEQYF
j_call: TRBJ1-2; v_call: TRBV9; cdr3_aa: CASSVGGVYGYTF
j_call: TRBJ2-5; v_call: TRBV29-1; cdr3_aa: CSVRTGTETQYF
j_call: TRBJ1-5; v_call: TRBV12-3/TRBV12-4; cdr3_aa: CASRSTGNQPQHF
j_call: TRBJ2-2; v_call: TRBV6-5; cdr3_aa: CASRRGANTGELFF
j_call: TRBJ2-3; v_call: TRBV28; cdr3_aa: CAFGGGVFTDTQYF
j_call: TRBJ1-2; v_call: TRBV6-2/TRBV6-3; cdr3_aa: CASSQDRGTNGYTF
j_call: TRBJ2-7; v_call: TRBV2; cdr3_aa: CASSLWGTYEQYF
j_call: TRBJ2-7; v_call: TRBV12-3/TRBV12-4; cdr3_aa: CASSDLGGGSSYEQYF
j_call: TRBJ1-5; v_call: TRBV2; cdr3_aa: CASRAGTEHQPQHF
j_call: TRBJ1-1; v_call: TRBV7-2; cdr3_aa: CASSLVQGSEAFF
j_call: TRBJ2-3; v_call: TRBV9; cdr3_aa: CASSASRERGPERDTQYF
j_call: TRBJ2-3; v_call: TRBV11-3; cdr3_aa: CASSPGSDTQYF
j_call: TRBJ2-3; v_call: TRBV20-1; cdr3_aa: CSARRTSGGRYTDTQYF
j_call: TRBJ2-1; v_call: TRBV12-5; cdr3_aa: CASGSPGGFGYNEQFF
j_call: TRBJ1-5; v_call: TRBV6-1; cdr3_aa: CASSERWGGQPQHF
j_call: TRBJ1-6; v_call: TRBV10-2; cdr3_aa: CASSETGGVYSPLHF
j_call: TRBJ2-7; v_call: TRBV2; cdr3_aa: CASTRTGSEQYF
j_call: TRBJ1-5; v_call: TRBV7-3; cdr3_aa: CASSWGSNQPQHF
j_call: TRBJ2-5; v_call: TRBV20-1; cdr3_aa: CSARVLAGASAETQYF
j_call: TRBJ2-1; v_call: TRBV7-2; cdr3_aa: CASSVGYRNNEQFF
j_call: TRBJ1-6; v_call: TRBV7-9; cdr3_aa: CASSSGQGWGSPLHF
j_call: TRBJ2-1; v_call: TRBV19; cdr3_aa: CASSAGTSGDNEQFF
j_call: TRBJ1-1; v_call: TRBV2; cdr3_aa: CASRKDRLTEAFF
j_call: TRBJ2-5; v_call: TRBV5-4; cdr3_aa: CASSLMGQETQYF
j_call: TRBJ1-2; v_call: TRBV12-3/TRBV12-4; cdr3_aa: CASSFDRGHYGYTF
j_call: TRBJ2-5; v_call: TRBV5-6; cdr3_aa: CASSFVAQLGGVGETQYF
j_call: TRBJ1-5; v_call: TRBV3-1; cdr3_aa: CASSQRTGSNQPQHF
j_call: TRBJ1-1; v_call: TRBV12-3/TRBV12-4; cdr3_aa: CASGSQNTEAFF
j_call: TRBJ2-7; v_call: TRBV6-5; cdr3_aa: CASSSPGQGAYEQYF
j_call: TRBJ2-3; v_call: TRBV9; cdr3_aa: CASSIGTRQDTQYF
j_call: TRBJ1-1; v_call: TRBV7-6; cdr3_aa: CASSLEQTGTEAFF
j_call: TRBJ2-7; v_call: TRBV4-3; cdr3_aa: CASSQEGFEAYEQYF
j_call: TRBJ1-6; v_call: TRBV12-3/TRBV12-4; cdr3_aa: CASSPRTGTGSSSPLHF
j_call: TRBJ1-5; v_call: TRBV19; cdr3_aa: CASSIGALQPQHF
j_call: TRBJ2-7; v_call: TRBV6-5; cdr3_aa: CASSYSPGTYEQYF
j_call: TRBJ1-1; v_call: TRBV11-3; cdr3_aa: CASSPRRALNTEAFF
j_call: TRBJ1-2; v_call: TRBV30; cdr3_aa: CAWSEAGTGDSYGYTF
j_call: TRBJ1-5; v_call: TRBV24-1; cdr3_aa: CATSEPTGSQHF
j_call: TRBJ1-6; v_call: TRBV18; cdr3_aa: CASSPGWNSPLHF
j_call: TRBJ2-2; v_call: TRBV11-2; cdr3_aa: CASSWGANGGELFF
j_call: TRBJ2-4; v_call: TRBV7-2; cdr3_aa: CASSFPAVAKNIQYF
j_call: TRBJ1-5; v_call: TRBV12-3/TRBV12-4; cdr3_aa: CASSSTDNQPQHF
j_call: TRBJ2-3; v_call: TRBV11-3; cdr3_aa: CASSLGFASFGTQYF
j_call: TRBJ1-1; v_call: TRBV5-1; cdr3_aa: CASRNMNTEAFF
j_call: TRBJ1-1; v_call: TRBV6-1; cdr3_aa: CASGQGLRAFF
j_call: TRBJ2-7; v_call: TRBV11-3; cdr3_aa: CASSLYLREAYEQYF
j_call: TRBJ2-5; v_call: TRBV29-1; cdr3_aa: CSVEDRVQTQYF
j_call: TRBJ1-3; v_call: TRBV7-9; cdr3_aa: CASSFSTIYF
j_call: TRBJ2-1; v_call: TRBV9; cdr3_aa: CASSASGQFDNEQFF
j_call: TRBJ1-3; v_call: TRBV6-5; cdr3_aa: CASSPHGGNTIYF
j_call: TRBJ2-1; v_call: TRBV12-3/TRBV12-4; cdr3_aa: CASSTGGTSYNEQFF
j_call: TRBJ2-5; v_call: TRBV12-3/TRBV12-4; cdr3_aa: CASSPDRTSQYF
j_call: TRBJ2-1; v_call: TRBV5-4; cdr3_aa: CASSSRDRGRYNEQFF
j_call: TRBJ1-1; v_call: TRBV5-6; cdr3_aa: CASSGGTGDKNTEAFF
j_call: TRBJ1-2; v_call: TRBV29-1; cdr3_aa: CSGLQAGYGYTF
j_call: TRBJ1-2; v_call: TRBV27; cdr3_aa: CASGTGYGYTF
j_call: TRBJ2-3; v_call: TRBV9; cdr3_aa: CASSVSQDTQYF
j_call: TRBJ1-2; v_call: TRBV14; cdr3_aa: CASSQTRQRVYGYTF